This T cell receptor beta chain is from a study of T-cell reconstitution after alpha-beta-depleted transplantation in children. Study results and limitations: As was reported, about two months after transplant, alpha-beta T cells came from several hundred expanded graft clones. Some patients' high day-60 TCRbeta diversity was traced to surviving recipient T cells and thymic progenitors. Newly produced T cells mostly provided counts and TCRbeta diversity after one year, as hyperexpanded clones declined.

This CDR3 region has 17 residues. Germline values: CDR1 LGHNA, CDR2 YNFKEQ. With 0 bases clipped from V and 3 bases from J, the junction kept 7 bases outside the gene matches. Library preparation (for TCRbeta) was performed with unique molecular identifiers. TCRdb fed the PCR reads into MiXCR, producing one record per CDR3 protein. The sample contains about 310,000 distinct CDR3 sequences, roughly 21% of which appear only once. Only a few counts were recorded for this clonotype. Its antigen is as yet unknown. This receptor was taken from a male patient younger than 18 who had a stem cell transplant for acute lymphoblastic leukemia, so the T cells may come from the graft donor. This chain links TRBV4-2 with TRBJ2-3, with 9 bases identical to TRBD2. Sequences were derived from PBMCs, mostly from graft donor cells, sampled 180 days after TCRalphabeta/CD19-depleted stem cell transplant. Here the CDR3 DNA reads TGTGCCAGCAGCCAAGAAAGGGGCGGGAGGGGGACAGATACGCAGTATTTT. Translation gives CASSQERGGRGTDTQYF.